This T cell receptor (beta chain) was retrieved from a study of vaccination effects on CD4 cells after COVID-19. Profiling relied on immunoSEQ multiplex PCR, and the TCRdb table lists in-frame clones only, not all of them. Seen here are 9,500 to 13,000 clones, about 74% observed once, and the top ten hold 24%. Antigen-specific CD4+ T cell clonotypes were called by their expansion after viral peptide-pool culture in ViraFEST. When around 10 days of culture had elapsed, CD4+ T cells were isolated. As to this clone: The antigen remains unidentified.

Whole-study findings and limits: Among infection- and vaccine-induced clones, marked clonal contraction occurred late after vaccination.

The germline V gene encodes CDR1 SGHRS and CDR2 YFSETQ. This CDR3 contains 13 residues. V shed 7 bases and J 0 bases; nucleotides not matched to a gene: 1. The genes are TRBV5-1 and TRBJ2-3, with 8 bases lining up with TRBD2. The TCR comes from a human donor who received a COVID-19 vaccine. The material sequenced was CD4+ T cells from PBMCs cultured with HCoV-229E spike peptides, taken before COVID-19 vaccination. The CDR3 DNA is TGCGCCAGCGCGGGGGGTAGCACAGATACGCAGTATTTT. Amino acid sequence: CASAGGSTDTQYF.